The rows below give T cell receptor beta chains drawn from one sample of a study of blood T cell repertoires in COVID-19. Using immunoSEQ multiplex PCR, the repertoire was profiled, and TCRdb retains in-frame clones only, with some absent. The table has about 120,000 clones, around nine tenths seen once. The material sequenced was peripheral blood. The receptors stem from a woman between 45 and 60 years old with acute or convalescent COVID-19. The CDR3 runs from the conserved cysteine through the conserved F or W. The order of the fields is D gene, V gene, CDR3 length, clone size, J gene, CDR3 DNA, CDR3 protein. The D gene is left open where the match is weak. Some rows mark clone size as missing; the rest say once, few, many or name a class of expanded clone.

D gene: TRBD1; V gene: TRBV27; CDR3 length: 14; clone size: .; J gene: TRBJ1-5; CDR3 DNA: TGTGCCAGCAGTTCTGACAGGGCCAATCAGCCCCAGCATTTT; CDR3 protein: CASSSDRANQPQHF
D gene: .; V gene: TRBV24-1; CDR3 length: 14; clone size: .; J gene: TRBJ1-5; CDR3 DNA: TGTGCCACCAGTGATGCAGGGGATGATCAGCCCCAGCATTTT; CDR3 protein: CATSDAGDDQPQHF
D gene: TRBD2; V gene: TRBV29-1; CDR3 length: 13; clone size: .; J gene: TRBJ2-7; CDR3 DNA: TGCAGCGTAGGACTAGCGGGGATAAACGAGCAGTACTTC; CDR3 protein: CSVGLAGINEQYF
D gene: TRBD1; V gene: TRBV30; CDR3 length: 13; clone size: .; J gene: TRBJ1-2; CDR3 DNA: TGTGCCTGGAGAGCAGGGGGCGCCTGGGGCTACACCTTC; CDR3 protein: CAWRAGGAWGYTF
D gene: TRBD1; V gene: TRBV19; CDR3 length: 13; clone size: .; J gene: TRBJ2-7; CDR3 DNA: TGTGCCAGTACCCCGGGACAGTTCAACGAGCAGTACTTC; CDR3 protein: CASTPGQFNEQYF
D gene: TRBD2; V gene: TRBV9; CDR3 length: 15; clone size: .; J gene: TRBJ2-1; CDR3 DNA: TGTGCCAGCAGCGCGGGACTAGCGGCTTACAATGAGCAGTTCTTC; CDR3 protein: CASSAGLAAYNEQFF
D gene: TRBD1; V gene: TRBV7-8; CDR3 length: 15; clone size: .; J gene: TRBJ2-7; CDR3 DNA: TGTGCCAGCAGCTTAGGCCGGGACAGGGTTAGCGAGCAGTACTTC; CDR3 protein: CASSLGRDRVSEQYF
D gene: TRBD2; V gene: TRBV2; CDR3 length: 15; clone size: .; J gene: TRBJ2-1; CDR3 DNA: TGTGCCAGCAGTCCGACTAGCGGGAGATACAATGAGCAGTTCTTC; CDR3 protein: CASSPTSGRYNEQFF
D gene: .; V gene: TRBV10-2; CDR3 length: 13; clone size: .; J gene: TRBJ1-2; CDR3 DNA: TGCGCCAGCACCCCAGGGGATTACTATGGCTACACCTTC; CDR3 protein: CASTPGDYYGYTF
D gene: .; V gene: TRBV2; CDR3 length: 13; clone size: .; J gene: TRBJ2-7; CDR3 DNA: TGTGCCAGCAGGGACATACTATCCTACGAGCAGTACTTC; CDR3 protein: CASRDILSYEQYF
D gene: .; V gene: TRBV18; CDR3 length: 13; clone size: .; J gene: TRBJ1-1; CDR3 DNA: TGTGCCAGCTCACCAGTTGACCGGGCTGAAGCTTTCTTT; CDR3 protein: CASSPVDRAEAFF
D gene: TRBD1; V gene: TRBV19; CDR3 length: 18; clone size: .; J gene: TRBJ2-1; CDR3 DNA: TGTGCCAGTAGCGGGGACAGGGAATCATTATTCTCCTACAATGAGCAGTTCTTC; CDR3 protein: CASSGDRESLFSYNEQFF
D gene: .; V gene: TRBV5-4; CDR3 length: 13; clone size: few; J gene: TRBJ1-5; CDR3 DNA: TGTGCCAGCAGCTCGGAGGGCAATCAGCCCCAGCATTTT; CDR3 protein: CASSSEGNQPQHF
D gene: .; V gene: TRBV5-1; CDR3 length: 14; clone size: .; J gene: TRBJ2-1; CDR3 DNA: TGCGCCAGCAGCTTGACGGCAGGGACTAATGAGCAGTTCTTC; CDR3 protein: CASSLTAGTNEQFF
D gene: .; V gene: TRBV11-3; CDR3 length: 14; clone size: .; J gene: TRBJ2-5; CDR3 DNA: TGTGCCAGCAGCTTAGATCCGCAGCAAGAGACCCAGTACTTC; CDR3 protein: CASSLDPQQETQYF
D gene: .; V gene: TRBV12-5; CDR3 length: 14; clone size: once; J gene: TRBJ1-3; CDR3 DNA: TGTGCTAGTGGTTCCGGAGAACCAGGAAACACCATATATTTT; CDR3 protein: CASGSGEPGNTIYF
D gene: .; V gene: TRBV5-4; CDR3 length: 15; clone size: .; J gene: TRBJ1-1; CDR3 DNA: TGTGCCAGCAGCGCGCACGCGGTCATGAACACTGAAGCTTTCTTT; CDR3 protein: CASSAHAVMNTEAFF
D gene: .; V gene: TRBV3-1/TRBV3-2; CDR3 length: 16; clone size: .; J gene: TRBJ1-1; CDR3 DNA: TGTGCCAGCAGCCCCGTCCAAACAGGGTGGGGCACTGAAGCTTTCTTT; CDR3 protein: CASSPVQTGWGTEAFF
D gene: .; V gene: TRBV7-2; CDR3 length: 11; clone size: .; J gene: TRBJ2-7; CDR3 DNA: TGTGCCAGCAGCTTCCATTACGAGCAGTACTTC; CDR3 protein: CASSFHYEQYF
D gene: TRBD2; V gene: TRBV3-1/TRBV3-2; CDR3 length: 17; clone size: .; J gene: TRBJ2-3; CDR3 DNA: TGTGCCAGCAGCCAATTAGGACTAGCGGGGGCCACAGATACGCAGTATTTT; CDR3 protein: CASSQLGLAGATDTQYF
D gene: .; V gene: TRBV12-3/TRBV12-4; CDR3 length: 13; clone size: .; J gene: TRBJ1-4; CDR3 DNA: TGTGCCAGCAGCCGGACACCTAATGAAAAACTGTTTTTT; CDR3 protein: CASSRTPNEKLFF
D gene: TRBD1; V gene: TRBV7-8; CDR3 length: 14; clone size: .; J gene: TRBJ1-2; CDR3 DNA: TGTGCCAGCAGCTCCAGGACAGGGGACTATGGCTACACCTTC; CDR3 protein: CASSSRTGDYGYTF
D gene: .; V gene: TRBV7-9; CDR3 length: 12; clone size: .; J gene: TRBJ1-1; CDR3 DNA: TGTGCCAGCAGCTGGAAGCGCACTGAAGCTTTCTTT; CDR3 protein: CASSWKRTEAFF
D gene: TRBD2; V gene: TRBV11-2; CDR3 length: 20; clone size: .; J gene: TRBJ2-4; CDR3 DNA: TGTGCCAGCAGCTTAGAGTGGACTAGCGGGGCCCGTCCCGCCAAAAACATTCAGTACTTC; CDR3 protein: CASSLEWTSGARPAKNIQYF
D gene: .; V gene: TRBV21-1; CDR3 length: 17; clone size: .; J gene: TRBJ1-2; CDR3 DNA: TGTGCCAGCAGCAAAGGCCCGGAGGGGAGGAAAAATCGTGGCTACACCTTC; CDR3 protein: CASSKGPEGRKNRGYTF
D gene: TRBD1; V gene: TRBV5-1; CDR3 length: 15; clone size: .; J gene: TRBJ1-1; CDR3 DNA: TGCGCCAGCAGCATACAGGGGATGCGGGACACTGAAGCTTTCTTT; CDR3 protein: CASSIQGMRDTEAFF
D gene: TRBD2; V gene: TRBV7-9; CDR3 length: 18; clone size: .; J gene: TRBJ2-2; CDR3 DNA: TGTGCCAGCAGCTCCCCGGGTAGCGGGGGCCAGAACACCGGGGAGCTGTTTTTT; CDR3 protein: CASSSPGSGGQNTGELFF
D gene: .; V gene: TRBV19; CDR3 length: 15; clone size: .; J gene: TRBJ2-3; CDR3 DNA: TGTGCCAGTAGTCTCGAGGGGGTGGGCACAGATACGCAGTATTTT; CDR3 protein: CASSLEGVGTDTQYF
D gene: TRBD1; V gene: TRBV29-1; CDR3 length: 15; clone size: few; J gene: TRBJ1-2; CDR3 DNA: TGCAGCGTTGAAGGGACGACAGGGTTTCGCTATGGCTACACCTTC; CDR3 protein: CSVEGTTGFRYGYTF
D gene: TRBD1; V gene: TRBV5-5; CDR3 length: 14; clone size: .; J gene: TRBJ1-2; CDR3 DNA: TGTGCCAGCAGCTTCTCAGGGGGCGAGTATGGCTACACCTTC; CDR3 protein: CASSFSGGEYGYTF
D gene: .; V gene: TRBV6-2/TRBV6-3; CDR3 length: 17; clone size: .; J gene: TRBJ2-4; CDR3 DNA: TGTGCCAGCAGTTACTCAGGGACTCCCCTCGGCAAAAACATTCAGTACTTC; CDR3 protein: CASSYSGTPLGKNIQYF
D gene: .; V gene: TRBV6-5; CDR3 length: 14; clone size: few; J gene: TRBJ1-5; CDR3 DNA: TGTGCCAGCAGTTTCTGGACAGTGAATCAGCCCCAGCATTTT; CDR3 protein: CASSFWTVNQPQHF
D gene: .; V gene: TRBV3-1/TRBV3-2; CDR3 length: 14; clone size: .; J gene: TRBJ1-1; CDR3 DNA: TGTGCCAGCAGCCCCGGGGGGGCCGGGACTGAAGCTTTCTTT; CDR3 protein: CASSPGGAGTEAFF
D gene: TRBD2; V gene: TRBV7-2; CDR3 length: 17; clone size: .; J gene: TRBJ2-1; CDR3 DNA: TGTGCCAGCAGCCTACACCTTACTAGCGGGAGTAACAATGAGCAGTTCTTC; CDR3 protein: CASSLHLTSGSNNEQFF
D gene: .; V gene: TRBV6-5; CDR3 length: 14; clone size: .; J gene: TRBJ1-2; CDR3 DNA: TGTGCCAGCACTCCTGACCCGGGGTTCTATGGCTACACCTTC; CDR3 protein: CASTPDPGFYGYTF
D gene: .; V gene: TRBV6-5; CDR3 length: 14; clone size: .; J gene: TRBJ1-2; CDR3 DNA: TGTGCCAGCAGCCTCGGGGGGCAGCCCTATGGCTACACCTTC; CDR3 protein: CASSLGGQPYGYTF
D gene: TRBD1; V gene: TRBV30; CDR3 length: 14; clone size: .; J gene: TRBJ1-4; CDR3 DNA: TGTGCCTGGAGTGGGGCCAGGGGGTGGGAAAAACTGTTTTTT; CDR3 protein: CAWSGARGWEKLFF
D gene: .; V gene: TRBV18; CDR3 length: 14; clone size: few; J gene: TRBJ2-3; CDR3 DNA: TGTGCCAGCTCACCCCTACAGGGCACAGATACGCAGTATTTT; CDR3 protein: CASSPLQGTDTQYF
D gene: .; V gene: TRBV13; CDR3 length: 15; clone size: once; J gene: TRBJ2-1; CDR3 DNA: TGTGCCAGCAACCTACGGAGGGGTGGAGTCGATGAGCAGTTCTTC; CDR3 protein: CASNLRRGGVDEQFF
D gene: .; V gene: TRBV7-8; CDR3 length: 19; clone size: .; J gene: TRBJ1-1; CDR3 DNA: TGTGCCAGCAGCTTAAAAGAGGGCAGGTTTGCCACTATGAACACTGAAGCTTTCTTT; CDR3 protein: CASSLKEGRFATMNTEAFF
D gene: TRBD1; V gene: TRBV7-2; CDR3 length: 15; clone size: .; J gene: TRBJ1-1; CDR3 DNA: TGTGCCAGCAGCTTCTTTCTTACAGGGGGAACTGAAGCTTTCTTT; CDR3 protein: CASSFFLTGGTEAFF
D gene: .; V gene: TRBV5-6; CDR3 length: 14; clone size: .; J gene: TRBJ1-1; CDR3 DNA: TGTGCCAGCAGCTCGGGAGGCCCGGGGCTTGAAGCTTTCTTT; CDR3 protein: CASSSGGPGLEAFF
D gene: .; V gene: TRBV4-3; CDR3 length: 16; clone size: few; J gene: TRBJ1-2; CDR3 DNA: TGCGCCAGCAGCAAAGAGACCCAAGGGATACAGGGTGGCTACACCTTC; CDR3 protein: CASSKETQGIQGGYTF
D gene: .; V gene: TRBV6-2/TRBV6-3; CDR3 length: 15; clone size: .; J gene: TRBJ1-2; CDR3 DNA: TGTGCCAGCAGCTCAAGGGGTTCCGCTAACTATGGCTACACCTTC; CDR3 protein: CASSSRGSANYGYTF
D gene: TRBD1; V gene: TRBV6-5; CDR3 length: 14; clone size: once; J gene: TRBJ1-1; CDR3 DNA: TGTGCCAGCAGAGAGACAGGGGGCATAACTGAAGCTTTCTTT; CDR3 protein: CASRETGGITEAFF
D gene: TRBD1; V gene: TRBV5-5; CDR3 length: 14; clone size: .; J gene: TRBJ1-6; CDR3 DNA: TGTGCCAGCAGCGTAGGACAGGGAGGCTCACCCCTCCACTTT; CDR3 protein: CASSVGQGGSPLHF
D gene: .; V gene: TRBV7-9; CDR3 length: 16; clone size: once; J gene: TRBJ2-1; CDR3 DNA: TGTGCCAGCAGCTTATTCCAGGGGCGCAGATACAATGAGCAGTTCTTC; CDR3 protein: CASSLFQGRRYNEQFF
D gene: TRBD1; V gene: TRBV27; CDR3 length: 14; clone size: once; J gene: TRBJ1-5; CDR3 DNA: TGTGCCAGCAGCGACAGGGAGGTTGGGCAGCCCCAGCATTTT; CDR3 protein: CASSDREVGQPQHF
D gene: .; V gene: TRBV19; CDR3 length: 12; clone size: .; J gene: TRBJ1-1; CDR3 DNA: TGTGCCAGTGCAACCCAGGCATTTGAAGCTTTCTTT; CDR3 protein: CASATQAFEAFF
D gene: .; V gene: TRBV6-5; CDR3 length: 15; clone size: .; J gene: TRBJ2-1; CDR3 DNA: TGTGCCAGCGAAGAGTTAGGGGGATCTTACAATGAGCAGTTCTTC; CDR3 protein: CASEELGGSYNEQFF
D gene: TRBD1; V gene: TRBV25-1; CDR3 length: 15; clone size: .; J gene: TRBJ2-7; CDR3 DNA: TGTGCCAGCGGACCCGTTGGACAGGGGTCCTACGAGCAGTACTTC; CDR3 protein: CASGPVGQGSYEQYF
D gene: .; V gene: TRBV3-1/TRBV3-2; CDR3 length: 15; clone size: .; J gene: TRBJ1-5; CDR3 DNA: TGTGCCAGCAGCCGAAATAGGGGTGGCAATCAGCCCCAGCATTTT; CDR3 protein: CASSRNRGGNQPQHF
D gene: .; V gene: TRBV7-2; CDR3 length: 14; clone size: .; J gene: TRBJ2-3; CDR3 DNA: TGTGCCAGCAGCTTCGGCGGGGTTCCAGATACGCAGTATTTT; CDR3 protein: CASSFGGVPDTQYF
D gene: .; V gene: TRBV5-6; CDR3 length: 16; clone size: .; J gene: TRBJ2-4; CDR3 DNA: TGTGCCAGCAGCATGGACGCTGAGGAACCGGGGAACATTCAGTACTTC; CDR3 protein: CASSMDAEEPGNIQYF
D gene: TRBD2; V gene: TRBV10-2; CDR3 length: 14; clone size: .; J gene: TRBJ2-7; CDR3 DNA: TGCGCCAGCAGTGATGGGGGACTAGCAAGCGAGCAGTACTTC; CDR3 protein: CASSDGGLASEQYF
D gene: TRBD2; V gene: TRBV24-1; CDR3 length: 18; clone size: .; J gene: TRBJ2-3; CDR3 DNA: TGTGCCACCAGTGATCCAACCGGGACTAGCGGAAGCACAGATACGCAGTATTTT; CDR3 protein: CATSDPTGTSGSTDTQYF
D gene: .; V gene: TRBV12-3/TRBV12-4; CDR3 length: 11; clone size: .; J gene: TRBJ1-2; CDR3 DNA: TGTGCCAGCAGCCAAGGACAAGGCGTCGCCTTC; CDR3 protein: CASSQGQGVAF